This section outlines one T cell receptor beta chain sequence together with its context. This entry comes from a study of blood T cell repertoires in COVID-19. Study details: In each case, the material was cDNA or gDNA derived from T cells, B-cell-depleted T cells, or PBMCs.

In the original workflow: Reference gene primers were amplified, and this amplification served to estimate nucleated cell counts. Here immunoSEQ multiplex PCR was the method, and the copy in TCRdb shows in-frame clones only, minus some. That table furnishes V, J and clone size, whereas the DNA furnished D and trimming. The data hold about 75,000 clones, with roughly 89% observed a single time. Germline CDR1 and CDR2: LNHNV and YYDKDF (reference sequence). V lost 8 bases, J lost 3 bases, and 6 bases stayed unmatched. This CDR3 is 13 amino acids long. This chain links TRBV15 with TRBJ1-1, with 7 bases that match TRBD1. This TCR came from a woman aged 50 to 60 with acute or convalescent COVID-19. What was sequenced was peripheral blood. CDR3 in DNA: TGTGCCACCGGGCATACAGGGGACACTGAAGCTTTCTTT. Residues: CATGHTGDTEAFF.